The text below deals with one TCR beta chain. Its target antigen remains unknown. Base quality data are lacking; no much larger clone is found one base away. This beta chain is an off-target read within a library intended for alpha chains, so its frequency means little. This sample is part of a study of spatial heterogeneity in lung cancer (dated by TCRdb to about 2019). Background on the whole study: More beta-chain than alpha-chain transcripts were consistently detected, likely reflecting higher beta-chain transcript abundance. In the raw uncorrected reads, each unique combination of TCR and UMI appeared more than ten times on average. In non-small cell lung cancer, the study made a quantitative comparison of TCR alpha and beta repertoires among multiple tumor regions, matched nontumor lung and blood. Nonsynonymous mutation counts, determined by whole-exome sequencing of tumor tissue, were related to TCR repertoire features. At surgery, both alpha and beta chains were TCR-sequenced in some 220 tumor regions, 63 to 65 matched nontumor lung samples and 56 PBMC samples.

Here is what the overall study found, with its caveats: Additional single-cell paired TCR alpha and beta sequencing was considered necessary to confirm, at a functional level, the hypothesis that regional TCRs recognize regional mutations.

From V the trimming removes 6 bases and from J it removes 3 bases, while the gene matches leave 9 bases of the junction unaccounted for. The CDR3, from cysteine to phenylalanine, totals 16 residues. Solely the CDR3 DNA is kept, with 48 bases framed from the first base. Library preparation was by 5' RACE. Reads for this sample came from a NextSeq 500. The TCR library protocol attached a unique molecular identifier to each TCR cDNA molecule to allow correction of PCR and sequencing errors. Concerning the study's data processing: TCR identification, UMI-based error correction and CDR3 extraction were performed with Decombinator tools. TCRs above a frequency of 2 per 1,000, corresponding to the top 1% of the tumor frequency distribution, were defined as expanded. Each repertoire was subsampled 100 times to 5,000 TCRs, after which Renyi diversity was computed with the R vegan package. To build CDR3 similarity networks, amino acid triplet string-kernel similarity was used, and CDR3s were connected when their pairwise similarity was above 0.82. Through fastp at Q25 and MiXCR, TCRdb rebuilt clones from the public reads, retaining in-frame beta chains. A single entry per CDR3 protein holds the most common genes and DNA from its merged rows. TCRdb, not the authors, supplied the V and J calls. The sample has about 1,500 distinct CDR3 sequences on record, 7.9% of them singletons. Of the sample, under 12% falls within the top ten clones.

The time point label for this specimen denotes: sample taken at primary tumor resection. TCR sequencing used whole RNA extracted from tumor and nontumor lung tissue, or from cryopreserved PBMC samples, without cell sorting. The donors were 60 to 80 patients from the lung TRACERx cohort who had early-stage, untreated non-small cell lung cancer. A patient was chosen for TCR sequencing only when enough RNA was available from at least two tumor regions. Before selection, tumor and adjacent nontumor lung specimens were reviewed by a lung pathologist. This chain joins TRBV12-3 or TRBV12-4 to TRBJ2-5; TRBD2 aligns with 11 central bases. The sequencing here drew on normal lung tissue next to the tumor, taken at surgery. The TCR originated in a female donor with early-stage non-small cell lung cancer. The sequence in DNA is TGTGCCAGCAGGGCCGGGACTAGCGGATTAAAAGAGACCCAGTACTTC. Its translation reads: CASRAGTSGLKETQYF.